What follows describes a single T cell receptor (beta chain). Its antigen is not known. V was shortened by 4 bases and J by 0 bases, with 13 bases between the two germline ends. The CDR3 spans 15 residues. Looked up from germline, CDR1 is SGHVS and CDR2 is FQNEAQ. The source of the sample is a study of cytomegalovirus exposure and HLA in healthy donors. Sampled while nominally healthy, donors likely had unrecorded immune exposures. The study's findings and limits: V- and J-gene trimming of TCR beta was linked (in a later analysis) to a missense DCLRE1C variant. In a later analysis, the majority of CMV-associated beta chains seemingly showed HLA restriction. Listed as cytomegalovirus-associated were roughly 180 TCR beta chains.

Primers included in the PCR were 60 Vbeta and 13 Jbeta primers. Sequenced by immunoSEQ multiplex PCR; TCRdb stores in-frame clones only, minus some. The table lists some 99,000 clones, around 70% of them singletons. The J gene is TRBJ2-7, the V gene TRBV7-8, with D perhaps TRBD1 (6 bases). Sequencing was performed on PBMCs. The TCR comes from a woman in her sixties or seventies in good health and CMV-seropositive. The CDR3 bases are TGTGCCAGCAGCTCACACCGGGACACCTCCTACGAGCAGTACTTC. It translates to CASSSHRDTSYEQYF.